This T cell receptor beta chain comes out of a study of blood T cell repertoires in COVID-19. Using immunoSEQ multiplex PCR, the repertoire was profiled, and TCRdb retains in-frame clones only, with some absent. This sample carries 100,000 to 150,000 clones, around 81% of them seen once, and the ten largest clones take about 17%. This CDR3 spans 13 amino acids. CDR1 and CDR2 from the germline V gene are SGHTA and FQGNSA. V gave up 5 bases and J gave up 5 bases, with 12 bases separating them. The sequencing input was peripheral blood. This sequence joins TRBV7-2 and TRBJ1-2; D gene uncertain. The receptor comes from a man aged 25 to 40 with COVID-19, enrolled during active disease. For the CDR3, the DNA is TGTGCCAGCAGCCCCGAAACTTTATATGGCTACACCTTC. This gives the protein CASSPETLYGYTF. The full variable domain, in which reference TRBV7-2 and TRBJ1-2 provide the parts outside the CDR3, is GAGVSQSPSNKVTEKGKDVELRCDPISGHTALYWYRQSLGQGLEFLIYFQGNSAPDKSGLPSDRFSAERTGGSVSTLTIQRTQQEDSAVYLCASSPETLYGYTFGSGTRLTVV.